This T cell receptor (beta chain) originates from a study of naive and memory T cell subsets. The beta constant-region primer was an equimolar mix of two oligonucleotides covering TRBC1 and TRBC2. Four rounds of PCR amplified the ligated cDNA using nested alpha and beta constant-region primers plus SP2. Ligation attached a single-stranded oligonucleotide with a 12-nucleotide UMI and the SP2 primer to the cDNA 3' end. TCRdb ran MiXCR on the UMI-ligation and nested PCR reads and lists one entry per CDR3 protein. Here the sample spans 80,000 to 95,000 distinct CDR3 sequences, 8% to 9.5% being singletons. From the second PCR step, alpha and beta chains were amplified apart. This clonotype appeared many times. Its antigen is as yet unknown. There are 15 residues in the CDR3. Trimming removed 3 bases from V and 4 bases from J; junction bases left unmatched: 6. From germline, CDR1 is KGHDR and CDR2 SFDVKD.

Study results and caveats: In naive cells, over 95% of TCR sequences were seen only once.

The chain employs TRBV24-1 and TRBJ2-5; 8 bases map to TRBD2. The sequenced material came from naive CD8+ T cells from blood. This receptor was taken from a human donor in good health. The CDR3 DNA sequence: TGTGCCACCAGTGATCCTGGCGGGACTAGAGAGACCCAGTACTTC. Translating gives CATSDPGGTRETQYF.